In its sample, the clone carrying this TCR beta chain was seen once. Its antigen remains unidentified. One end of the junction does not line up with germline, which may come from a read error. The sample is drawn from a study of cytomegalovirus exposure and HLA in healthy donors. The germline CDR1 and CDR2 sequences are SGHRS and YFSETQ. CDR3 length equals 14 residues. With 60 Vbeta and 13 Jbeta primers, the PCR was carried out. The protocol was immunoSEQ multiplex PCR, while the TCRdb copy is restricted to in-frame clones and leaves out a portion. This table has 150,000 to 200,000 clones, roughly four fifths appearing once. Study-level points and caveats: Later genetic work tied a missense DCLRE1C variant to beta-chain V and J trimming. Relative to equally common others, HLA-associated TCR beta chains showed greater clonal expansion in a later analysis. Three of the chains that were CMV-associated were confirmed in vitro to be specific for CMV antigens. Most subjects' HLA-A and HLA-B alleles were reportedly predicted from TCR beta sequences.

This TCR derives from a man aged 45-65 years in good health and CMV-seronegative. The sample consisted of PBMCs. The chain uses TRBV5-1 and TRBJ2-3; 8 bases are shared with TRBD2. The CDR3 nucleotides are TGCGCCAGCAGCCCCAGGACTAGCACCGATACGCAGTATTTT. Translation gives CASSPRTSTDTQYF.